This T cell receptor beta chain is drawn from a study of T cell repertoires in cytomegalovirus infection. On the study more broadly: Signatures in public TCR beta sequences pointed to both CMV infection and matching HLA type.

The CDR3 extends over 13 amino acids. The V gene's germline CDR1 is SGHVS and CDR2 FQNEAQ. This clonotype occurred once. What it binds is unknown. This may be a read error, as it is one base from a much larger clone. Study results and caveats: Summed frequency of public TCR beta families distinguished CMV carriers with the relevant HLA. HLA-C-restricted CMV clonotypes gave the most frequent clonotype in two of eight donors.

TCRdb processed the reads anew with MiXCR; each CDR3 protein has one entry. The repertoire includes approximately 140,000 distinct CDR3 sequences, roughly 8.2% of them detected once, and roughly a tenth sits in the top ten. Sequencing was performed on PBMCs. This TCR came from a human donor in good health (CMV status not recorded). Some clones in this sample may be carry-over from other donors' samples. The chain links TRBV7-8 to TRBJ1-5; D call uncertain. The CDR3 region has the DNA TGTGCCGGCAGCTCCGCGGGATATCAGCCCCAGCATTTT. Its translation is CAGSSAGYQPQHF.